These 5 T cell receptor beta chains were sequenced from one sample in a study of shared clonotypes between healthy human individuals. Repertoires were generated with immunoSEQ multiplex PCR, while TCRdb's copy carries only in-frame clones and drops some. The repertoire includes about 450,000 clones, around three quarters of them detected once, and approximately 12% sits in the top ten. Sequences were obtained from PBMCs. The receptors stem from a woman aged 35 to 49 in good health. Some clones in this sample may be carry-over from other donors' samples.

The rearrangement joins TRBV5-1 to TRBJ2-7, with D unclear. Trimming shortened V by 0 bases and J by 1 base, and 8 bases separated the two germline ends. The CDR3 covers 14 residues. The germline gives CDR1 SGHRS, CDR2 YFSETQ. CDR3 in amino acids: CASSLGPGSYEQYF. For the CDR3, the DNA is TGCGCCAGCAGCTTGGGTCCAGGTTCCTACGAGCAGTACTTC.

The gene calls are TRBV7-9 and TRBJ1-4; weak D call: TRBD1 (6 bases). The germline V gene has CDR1 SEHNR and CDR2 FQNEAQ (reference sequence). The CDR3 covers 15 residues. V was cut by 8 bases and J by 3 bases, with 16 bases left in between. In DNA form, the CDR3 reads TGTGCCAGCTTAAGAACAGGGACCGCTAATGAAAAACTGTTTTTT. Its translation is CASLRTGTANEKLFF.

The chain is built from TRBV5-1 and TRBJ2-1; D may be TRBD1 (5 bases). This CDR3 region has 16 residues. V was shortened by 5 bases and J by 5 bases, with 20 bases between the two germline ends. CDR1 is SGHRS, CDR2 YFSETQ, per germline. The CDR3, as DNA: TGCGCCAGCAGAGCTACGGCAGGGTCGCGCCACAATGAGCAGTTCTTC. Residues: CASRATAGSRHNEQFF.

This sequence joins TRBV2 and TRBJ2-1, with D perhaps matching TRBD2 (5 bases). The CDR3 is 14 amino acids. Per the germline V gene, CDR1 is SNHLY and CDR2 is FYNNEI. The CDR3 sequence: CATARRLPGDEQFF. The DNA for the CDR3 is TGTGCTACTGCGAGGCGGCTCCCCGGGGATGAGCAGTTCTTC.

The chain carries TRBV7-8 and TRBJ1-4; D is ambiguous. The germline gives CDR1 SGHVS, CDR2 FQNEAQ. V shed 5 bases and J shed 7 bases, with 8 bases lying between them. The CDR3 extends over 12 amino acids. The CDR3 reads CASSRSGEKLFF. In nucleotides, the CDR3 is TGTGCCAGCAGCAGATCAGGTGAAAAACTGTTTTTT. The whole variable domain, remainder taken from reference TRBV7-8 and TRBJ1-4, is GAGVSQSPRYKVAKRGQDVALRCDPISGHVSLFWYQQALGQGPEFLTYFQNEAQLDKSGLPSDRFFAERPEGSVSTLKIQRTQQEDSAVYLCASSRSGEKLFFGSGTQLSVL.